Listed below are T cell receptor beta chains from one sample, sequenced in a study of cytomegalovirus exposure and HLA in healthy donors. Profiled with immunoSEQ multiplex PCR; TCRdb holds only in-frame clones, not every one. In all, the sample yields over 100,000 clones. Sequenced sample: PBMCs. The receptors here all came from a woman in her forties in good health and CMV-seropositive. CDR3s include the opening cysteine and the closing phenylalanine or tryptophan. Fields, in order: V gene, J gene, D gene, CDR3 DNA, CDR3 protein. D genes are given only for firm matches.

>TRBV6-5|TRBJ2-1|NA
TGTGCCAGCAGTTACCGGAGTTCTTCCGGCAATGAGCAGTTCTTC
CASSYRSSSGNEQFF
>TRBV9|TRBJ2-7|TRBD1
TGTGCCAGCAGCTTCCGGGACAGGGACTACGAGCAGTACTTC
CASSFRDRDYEQYF
>TRBV19|TRBJ2-1|TRBD2
TGTGCCAGTAGTATAGATCTCGGACTAGTTTCACATGAGCAGTTCTTC
CASSIDLGLVSHEQFF
>TRBV28|TRBJ2-3|NA
TGTGCCAGCAGTATCTCGGCAGGGGTTGGCGATACGCAGTATTTT
CASSISAGVGDTQYF
>TRBV11-1|TRBJ2-7|NA
TGTGCCAGCAGCTTAGTAACCTACGAGCAGTACTTC
CASSLVTYEQYF
>TRBV29-1|TRBJ2-5|NA
TGCAGCGTTGTGCTTGGTAGCGGTAAAGAGACCCAGTACTTC
CSVVLGSGKETQYF
>TRBV4-1|TRBJ2-1|TRBD2
TGCGCCAGCAGCCAAGTGCGGGAGTTAAATGAGCAGTTCTTC
CASSQVRELNEQFF
>TRBV7-6|TRBJ2-2|NA
TGTGCCAGCAGCTTTTCGGGGGGGGAGCTGTTTTTT
CASSFSGGELFF
>TRBV5-4|TRBJ2-7|TRBD2
TGTGCCAGCAGCTTGGGAAACGTAGCGGGAGGGAACCCCTACGAGCAGTACTTC
CASSLGNVAGGNPYEQYF
>TRBV5-6|TRBJ1-2|NA
TGTGCCAGCAGCTTGGGCAGGGACTATGGCTACACCTTC
CASSLGRDYGYTF
>TRBV5-1|TRBJ2-7|NA
TGCGCCAGCAGCTTATCTAGCGAGTTCATAAACGAGCAGTACTTC
CASSLSSEFINEQYF
>TRBV30|TRBJ1-4|NA
TGTGCCTGGAATCTGGGCGCAACTAATGAAAAACTGTTTTTT
CAWNLGATNEKLFF
>TRBV5-1|TRBJ2-1|TRBD1
TGCGCCAGCAGCTTGGATAGAGGGGGCAAAGTACACAATGAGCAGTTCTTC
CASSLDRGGKVHNEQFF
>TRBV2|TRBJ1-2|NA
TGTGCCAGCAGTGGTCAGGGCGTCTCCACCTTC
CASSGQGVSTF